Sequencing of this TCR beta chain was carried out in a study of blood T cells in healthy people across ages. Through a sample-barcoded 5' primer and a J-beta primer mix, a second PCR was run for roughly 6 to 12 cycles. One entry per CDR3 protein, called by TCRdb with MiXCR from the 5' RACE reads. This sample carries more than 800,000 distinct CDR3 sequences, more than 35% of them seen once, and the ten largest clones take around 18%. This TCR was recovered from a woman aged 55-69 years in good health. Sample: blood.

CDR3 coding DNA: TGTGCCAGCACGTGGGCAGGGGGCGGCGACTACACCTTC. Protein: CASTWAGGGDYTF. J is TRBJ1-2 and V is TRBV7-9, with 8 bases lining up with TRBD1. The CDR3 length is 13 residues. V lost 7 bases to trimming and J lost 10 bases; unmatched junction nucleotides: 11. CDR1 SEHNR and CDR2 FQNEAQ come from the germline V gene (reference sequence).